The 5 T cell receptor beta chains reported below all come from one sample, sequenced in a study of CD8 T cells in Susac syndrome. Reverse transcription of roughly 0.5 to 1 ug RNA used random hexamers. TCRdb independently ran MiXCR on the immunoSEQ multiplex PCR reads; one entry per CDR3 protein. The sample lists tens of thousands of distinct CDR3 sequences, roughly nine tenths occurring once. Sequenced input: CD8+ T cells from PBMCs. The receptors stem from a human donor with multiple sclerosis.

Notes on this clonotype: This CDR3 fails to terminate in the conserved phenylalanine or tryptophan, so it likely reflects a read error. The chain couples TRBV6-5 to TRBJ1-5, with TRBD1 identical over 9 bases. Germline V gene lookup returns CDR1 MNHEY and CDR2 SVGAGI. This CDR3 is 14 amino acids long. V lost 6 bases, J lost 6 bases, and 6 bases stayed unmatched. The CDR3 loop is CASSPSQGAQPQHY. The CDR3 bases are TGTGCCAGCAGCCCTTCACAGGGGGCTCAGCCCCAGCATTAT.

Sample share makes this clonotype medium-sized (0.01 to 0.1%). This chain connects TRBV11-3 to TRBJ2-3; 9 bases match TRBD2. There are 17 residues in the CDR3. In germline, CDR1 is SGHNT, CDR2 YENEEA. V lost 1 base to trimming and J lost 2 bases; unmatched junction nucleotides: 7. The CDR3: CASSLGVLAGSTDTQYF. Written as DNA, the CDR3 is TGTGCCAGCAGCTTAGGAGTGCTAGCGGGATCCACAGATACGCAGTATTTT. Full variable domain (rest looked up from reference TRBV11-3 and TRBJ2-3): EAGVVQSPRYKIIEKKQPVAFWCNPISGHNTLYWYLQNLGQGPELLIRYENEEAVDDSQLPKDRFSAERLKGVDSTLKIQPAELGDSAVYLCASSLGVLAGSTDTQYFGPGTRLTVL.

J is TRBJ2-1 and V is TRBV20-1, with 8 nucleotides matching TRBD2. Germline CDR1 is DFQATT and CDR2 is SNEGSKA (reference sequence). The V gene end was trimmed by 6 bases and the J gene end by 6 bases; junction bases not matched to a gene: 10. The CDR3 runs to 14 residues. CDR3 nucleotide sequence: TGCAGTGCGGCGGACGGGGGGGCCGCCAATGAGCAGTTCTTC. Its translation is CSAADGGAANEQFF.

The gene calls are TRBV7-9 and TRBJ2-1; D is uncertain. The germline CDR1 and CDR2 sequences are SEHNR and FQNEAQ (reference sequence). V shed 4 bases and J shed 2 bases, with 3 bases lying between them. This CDR3 is 12 amino acids long. CDR3 DNA sequence: TGTGCCAGCAGCTCGGCCTACAATGAGCAGTTCTTC. Its protein is CASSSAYNEQFF.

The genes are TRBV6-2 or TRBV6-3 and TRBJ1-1; no clear D gene. From germline, CDR1 is MNHEY and CDR2 SVGEGT. The CDR3 contains 14 residues. V lost 2 bases and J 0 bases, leaving 7 bases between the germline ends. DNA for the CDR3: TGTGCCAGCAGTTACGAACCTATGAACACTGAAGCTTTCTTT. This gives the protein CASSYEPMNTEAFF.